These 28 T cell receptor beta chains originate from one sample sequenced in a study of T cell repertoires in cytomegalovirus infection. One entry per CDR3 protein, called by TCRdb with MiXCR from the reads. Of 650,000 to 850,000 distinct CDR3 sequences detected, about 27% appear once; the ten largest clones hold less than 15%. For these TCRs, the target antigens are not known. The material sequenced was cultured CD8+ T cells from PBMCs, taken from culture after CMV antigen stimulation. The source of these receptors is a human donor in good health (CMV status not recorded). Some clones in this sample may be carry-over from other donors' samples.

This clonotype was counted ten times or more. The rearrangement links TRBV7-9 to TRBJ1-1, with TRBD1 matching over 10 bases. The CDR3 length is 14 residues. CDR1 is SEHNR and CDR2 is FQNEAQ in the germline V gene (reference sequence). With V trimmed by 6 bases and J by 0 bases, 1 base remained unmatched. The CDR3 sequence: CASRTGGMNTEAFF. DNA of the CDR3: TGTGCCAGCAGGACAGGGGGCATGAACACTGAAGCTTTCTTT. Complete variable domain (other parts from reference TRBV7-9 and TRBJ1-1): DTGVSQNPRHKITKRGQNVTFRCDPISEHNRLYWYRQTLGQGPEFLTYFQNEAQLEKSRLLSDRFSAERPKGSFSTLEIQRTEQGDSAMYLCASRTGGMNTEAFFGQGTRLTVV.

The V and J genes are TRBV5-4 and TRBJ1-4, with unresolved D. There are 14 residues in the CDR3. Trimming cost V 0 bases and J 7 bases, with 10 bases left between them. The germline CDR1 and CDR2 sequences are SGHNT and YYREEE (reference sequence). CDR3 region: CASSLEGFGEKLFF. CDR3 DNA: TGTGCCAGCAGCTTGGAGGGTTTCGGTGAAAAACTGTTTTTT.

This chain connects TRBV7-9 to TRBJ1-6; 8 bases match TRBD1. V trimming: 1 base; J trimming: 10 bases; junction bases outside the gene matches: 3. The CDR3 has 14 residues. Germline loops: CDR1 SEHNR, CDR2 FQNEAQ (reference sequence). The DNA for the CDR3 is TGTGCCAGCAGCTTAGTAGACAGGGGCTCACCCCTCCACTTT. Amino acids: CASSLVDRGSPLHF.

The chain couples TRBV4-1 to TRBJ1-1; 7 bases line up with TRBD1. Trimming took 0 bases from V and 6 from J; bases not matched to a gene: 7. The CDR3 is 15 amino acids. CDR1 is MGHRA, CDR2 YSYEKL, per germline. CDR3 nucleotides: TGCGCCAGCAGCCAAGACGGCTGGAGGGGGCCTGAAGCTTTCTTT. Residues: CASSQDGWRGPEAFF.

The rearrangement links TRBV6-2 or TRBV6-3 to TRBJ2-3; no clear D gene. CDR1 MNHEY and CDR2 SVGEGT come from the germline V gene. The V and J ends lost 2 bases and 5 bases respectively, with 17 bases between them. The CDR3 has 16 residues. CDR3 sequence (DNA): TGTGCCAGCAGTTACCCGGTGAATGTTGACCTAGATACGCAGTATTTT. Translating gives CASSYPVNVDLDTQYF.

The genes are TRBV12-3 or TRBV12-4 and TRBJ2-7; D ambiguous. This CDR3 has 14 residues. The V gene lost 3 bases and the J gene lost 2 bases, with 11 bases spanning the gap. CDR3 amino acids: CASSFRPGAYEQYV. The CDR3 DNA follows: TGTGCCAGCAGTTTTCGACCCGGAGCCTACGAGCAGTACGTC.

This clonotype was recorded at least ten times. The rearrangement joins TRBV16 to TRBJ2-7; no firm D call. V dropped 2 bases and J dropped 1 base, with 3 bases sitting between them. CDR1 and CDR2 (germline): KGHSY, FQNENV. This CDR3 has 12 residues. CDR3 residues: CASSQDSYEQYF. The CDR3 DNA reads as TGTGCCAGCAGCCAAGATTCCTACGAGCAGTACTTC.

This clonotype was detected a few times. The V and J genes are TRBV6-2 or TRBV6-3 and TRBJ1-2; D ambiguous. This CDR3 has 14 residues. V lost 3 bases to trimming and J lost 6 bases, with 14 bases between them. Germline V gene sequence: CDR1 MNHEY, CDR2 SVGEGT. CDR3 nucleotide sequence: TGTGCCAGCAGTTATGTCCCGACTGGGAATGGCTACACCTTC. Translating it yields CASSYVPTGNGYTF.

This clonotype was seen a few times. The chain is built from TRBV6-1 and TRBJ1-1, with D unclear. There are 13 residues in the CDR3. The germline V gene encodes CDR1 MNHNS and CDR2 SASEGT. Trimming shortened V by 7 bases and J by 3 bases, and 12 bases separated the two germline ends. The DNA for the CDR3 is TGTGCCAGCACCTATGGCGGCCACACTGAAGCTTTCTTT. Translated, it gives CASTYGGHTEAFF.

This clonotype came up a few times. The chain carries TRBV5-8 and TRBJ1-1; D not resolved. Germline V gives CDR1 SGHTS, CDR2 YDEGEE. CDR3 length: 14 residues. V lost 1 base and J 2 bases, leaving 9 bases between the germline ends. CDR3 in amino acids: CASSLNPPNTEAFF. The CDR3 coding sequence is TGTGCCAGCAGCTTGAATCCCCCAAACACTGAAGCTTTCTTT.

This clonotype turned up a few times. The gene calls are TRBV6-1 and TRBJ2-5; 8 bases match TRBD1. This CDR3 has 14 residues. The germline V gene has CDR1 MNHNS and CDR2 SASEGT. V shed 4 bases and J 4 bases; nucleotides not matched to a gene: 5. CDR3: CASSADRGPETQYF. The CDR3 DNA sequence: TGTGCCAGCAGTGCCGACAGGGGCCCAGAGACCCAGTACTTC.

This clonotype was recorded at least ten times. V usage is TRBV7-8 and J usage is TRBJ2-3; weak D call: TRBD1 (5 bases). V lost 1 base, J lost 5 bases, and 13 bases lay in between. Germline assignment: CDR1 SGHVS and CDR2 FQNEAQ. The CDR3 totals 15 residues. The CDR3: CASSLEGRAVDTQYF. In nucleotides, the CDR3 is TGTGCCAGCAGCTTAGAGGGCAGGGCAGTAGATACGCAGTATTTT.

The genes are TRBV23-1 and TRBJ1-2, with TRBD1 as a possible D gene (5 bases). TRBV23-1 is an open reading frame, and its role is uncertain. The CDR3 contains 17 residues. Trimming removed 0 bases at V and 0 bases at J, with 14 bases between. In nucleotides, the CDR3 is TGCGCCAGCAGTCAATCGACAGAAAAACCACCTAACTATGGCTACACCTTC. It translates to CASSQSTEKPPNYGYTF.

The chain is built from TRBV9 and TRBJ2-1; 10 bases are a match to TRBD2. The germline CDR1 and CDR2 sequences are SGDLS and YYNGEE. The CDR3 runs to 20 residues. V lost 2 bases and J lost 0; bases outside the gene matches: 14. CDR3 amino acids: CASSVPSELAGPNSYNEQFF. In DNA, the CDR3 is TGTGCCAGCAGCGTCCCCAGCGAACTAGCGGGGCCAAACTCCTACAATGAGCAGTTCTTC.

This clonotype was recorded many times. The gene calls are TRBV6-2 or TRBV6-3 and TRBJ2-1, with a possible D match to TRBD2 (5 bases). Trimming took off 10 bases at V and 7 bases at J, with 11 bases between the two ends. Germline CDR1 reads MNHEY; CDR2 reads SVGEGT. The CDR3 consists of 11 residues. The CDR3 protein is CATLTGNEQFF. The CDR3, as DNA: TGTGCCACTCTGACGGGGAATGAGCAGTTCTTC.

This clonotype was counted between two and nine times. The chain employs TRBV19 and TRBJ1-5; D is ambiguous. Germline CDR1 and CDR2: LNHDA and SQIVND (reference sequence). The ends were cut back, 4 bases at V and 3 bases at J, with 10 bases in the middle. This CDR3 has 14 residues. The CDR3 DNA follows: TGTGCCAGTAGTACCGACCTATCCAATCAGCCCCAGCATTTT. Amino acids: CASSTDLSNQPQHF. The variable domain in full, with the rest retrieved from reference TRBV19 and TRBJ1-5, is DGGITQSPKYLFRKEGQNVTLSCEQNLNHDAMYWYRQDPGQGLRLIYYSQIVNDFQKGDIAEGYSVSREKKESFPLTVTSAQKNPTAFYLCASSTDLSNQPQHFGDGTRLSIL.

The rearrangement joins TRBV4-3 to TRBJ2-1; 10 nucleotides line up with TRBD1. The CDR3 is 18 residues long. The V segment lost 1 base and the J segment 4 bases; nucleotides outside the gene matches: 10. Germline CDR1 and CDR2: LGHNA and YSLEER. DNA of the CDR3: TGCGCCAGCAGCCAAGGCTTGGGGGGACAGGGGTGGTACAATGAGCAGTTCTTC. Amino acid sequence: CASSQGLGGQGWYNEQFF.

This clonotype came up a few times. The CDR3 spells CASSEGAGASYEQYF. In DNA form, the CDR3 reads TGTGCCAGCAGTGAAGGAGCGGGGGCCTCCTACGAGCAGTACTTC. This chain connects TRBV2 to TRBJ2-7, with 8 bases matching TRBD2. The V and J ends lost 1 base and 0 bases, in that order; junction bases with no gene match: 2. The CDR3 spans 15 residues. From germline, CDR1 is SNHLY and CDR2 FYNNEI.

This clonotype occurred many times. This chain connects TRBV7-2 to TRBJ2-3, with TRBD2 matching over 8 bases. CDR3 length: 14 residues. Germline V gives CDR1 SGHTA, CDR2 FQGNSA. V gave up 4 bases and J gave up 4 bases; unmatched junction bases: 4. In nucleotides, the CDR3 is TGTGCCAGCAGCTATACGCGGGGGGCAGATACGCAGTATTTT. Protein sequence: CASSYTRGADTQYF.

Here the CDR3 DNA reads TGTGCCAGCAGCCCAACAGCTACTGGAAACACCATATATTTT. Protein sequence: CASSPTATGNTIYF. V is TRBV7-6 and J is TRBJ1-3; D not certain. This CDR3 spans 14 amino acids. V lost 5 bases to trimming and J lost 2 bases, with 10 bases between them. CDR1 is SGHVS and CDR2 is FNYEAQ in the germline V gene.

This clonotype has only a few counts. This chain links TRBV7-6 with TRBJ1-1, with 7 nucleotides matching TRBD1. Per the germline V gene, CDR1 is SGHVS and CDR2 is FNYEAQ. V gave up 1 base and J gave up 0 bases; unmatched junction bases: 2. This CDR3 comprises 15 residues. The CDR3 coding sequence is TGTGCCAGCAGCTTAGGGGACAGACTGAACACTGAAGCTTTCTTT. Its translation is CASSLGDRLNTEAFF. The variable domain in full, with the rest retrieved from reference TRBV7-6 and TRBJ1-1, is GAGVSQSPRYKVTKRGQDVALRCDPISGHVSLYWYRQALGQGPEFLTYFNYEAQQDKSGLPNDRFSAERPEGSISTLTIQRTEQRDSAMYRCASSLGDRLNTEAFFGQGTRLTVV.

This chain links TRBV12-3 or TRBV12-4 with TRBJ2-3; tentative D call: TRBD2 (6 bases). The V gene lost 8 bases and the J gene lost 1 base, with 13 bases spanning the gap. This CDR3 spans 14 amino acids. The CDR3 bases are TGTGCCAGCCGGCGGCGGGGAGGCACAGATACGCAGTATTTT. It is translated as CASRRRGGTDTQYF.

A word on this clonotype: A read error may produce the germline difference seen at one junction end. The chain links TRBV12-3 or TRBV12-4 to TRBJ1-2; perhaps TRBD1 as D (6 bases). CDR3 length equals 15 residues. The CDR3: CASSTPGQTNYGCTF. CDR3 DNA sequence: TGTGCCAGCAGTACCCCGGGACAAACTAACTATGGCTGCACCTTC.

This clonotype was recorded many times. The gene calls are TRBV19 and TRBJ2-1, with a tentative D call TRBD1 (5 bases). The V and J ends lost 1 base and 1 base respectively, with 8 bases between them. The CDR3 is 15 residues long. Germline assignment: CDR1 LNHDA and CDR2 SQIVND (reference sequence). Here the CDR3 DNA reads TGTGCCAGTAGTATAGGGACAACATCCTACAATGAGCAGTTCTTC. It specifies CASSIGTTSYNEQFF.

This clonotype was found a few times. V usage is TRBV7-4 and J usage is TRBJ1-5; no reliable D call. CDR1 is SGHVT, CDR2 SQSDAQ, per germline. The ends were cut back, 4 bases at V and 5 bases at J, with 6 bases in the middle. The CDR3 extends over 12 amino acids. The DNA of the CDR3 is TGTGCCAGCAGCTCCAGCCATCAGCCCCAGCATTTT. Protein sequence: CASSSSHQPQHF. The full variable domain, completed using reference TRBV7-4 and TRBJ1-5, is GAGVSQSPRYKVAKRGRDVALRCDSISGHVTLYWYRQTLGQGSEVLTYSQSDAQRDKSGRPSGRFSAERPERSVSTLKIQRTEQGDSAVYLCASSSSHQPQHFGDGTRLSIL.

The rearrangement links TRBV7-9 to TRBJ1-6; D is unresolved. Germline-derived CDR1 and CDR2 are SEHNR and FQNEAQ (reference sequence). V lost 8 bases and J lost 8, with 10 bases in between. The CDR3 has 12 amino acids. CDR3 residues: CASAAGDSPLHF. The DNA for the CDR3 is TGTGCCAGCGCCGCCGGGGATTCACCCCTCCACTTT.

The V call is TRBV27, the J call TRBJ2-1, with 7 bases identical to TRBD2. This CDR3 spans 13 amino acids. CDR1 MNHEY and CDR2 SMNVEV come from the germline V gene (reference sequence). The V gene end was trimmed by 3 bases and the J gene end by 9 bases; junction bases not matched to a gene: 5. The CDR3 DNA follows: TGTGCCAGCAGTTTGGGACTAACCTCTGAGCAGTTCTTC. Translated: CASSLGLTSEQFF.

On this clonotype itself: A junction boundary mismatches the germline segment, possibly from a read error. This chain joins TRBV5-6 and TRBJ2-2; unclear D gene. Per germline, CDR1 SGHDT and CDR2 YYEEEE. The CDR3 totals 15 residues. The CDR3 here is CASRRSLANIGELFF. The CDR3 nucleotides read TGTGCCAGCAGGAGGTCGTTGGCGAACATCGGGGAGCTGTTTTTT.